The T cell receptor (beta chain) described here comes from a study of blood T cell repertoires in COVID-19 (dated by TCRdb to the early 2020s). Describing the broader study: Collaborator samples came from the United States, Italy and Spain and covered acute and convalescent phases of COVID-19. The repertoires were released in a freely available public database intended as a resource for research on the immune response to SARS-CoV-2. Where HLA class I and class II types were available, the types were taken from metadata supplied by the sample provider, not from assay-based typing. The sample metadata nearly always contained a de-identified subject ID, COVID-19 status, age in years and sex. Deeply sampled blood TCRbeta repertoires from subjects exposed to, actively infected with, or recovered from COVID-19 were included in the dataset. The samples were drawn from two sources: the first 160 participants of the ongoing ImmuneRACE study, and 950 to 1,500 subjects contributed by 6 global collaborators. The prospective study material was composed of cDNA or gDNA derived from T cells, B-cell-depleted T cells, or PBMCs.

Relative to germline, V is 2 bases shorter and J is 1 base shorter, with 11 bases between their ends. Taken from cysteine to phenylalanine, the CDR3 has 15 residues. The CDR3 DNA has 45 bases and is translated from base 1. According to the germline V gene (reference sequence), CDR1 reads LGHDT and CDR2 reads YNNKEL. Results and caveats for the whole study, not just this receptor: How much clinical and demographic metadata was included differed by source and by participant, and the metadata was provided uncurated.

Samples from volunteer blood donors who had recovered from COVID-19 were contributed by a second Seattle source. The collaborating institutions used their own protocols to collect whole blood in K2EDTA tubes. Collaborator samples were shipped for TCRbeta analysis as frozen whole blood, isolated PBMCs, or DNA extracted from either sample type. Comments on this clone: Its antigen target is currently unknown. No base quality information exists; no much larger clone differs at one position.

TCRbeta CDR3 regions were amplified from genomic DNA by means of the immunoSEQ Assay, a bias-controlled multiplex PCR. Per the authors' processing: Nucleated cell counts per sample were estimated from amplification of reference gene primers within the assay. To quantify the absolute abundance of each unique TCRbeta CDR3 rearrangement, sequence reads were collapsed and filtered. For each sample, productive Simpson clonality was calculated as the square root of Simpson's diversity index across productive rearrangements. The table was pulled from immuneACCESS by TCRdb, which kept in-frame rearrangements only. Such tables lose some clones; where checked, under half of the loss comes from unresolved V genes, and the rest has no known cause. The V and J calls and clone size come from that table; D and trimming were worked out from the DNA. In this sample the table shows 200,000 to 250,000 clones, more than 65% of which occur a single time. Together, the top ten hold roughly 1.4% of the sample.

The sequence joins TRBV3-1 (or the pseudogene TRBV3-2) to TRBJ2-5, with a tentative D gene TRBD1 over 6 matching bases. This TCR came from a woman aged 40-49 years who had recovered from COVID-19. The material sequenced was peripheral blood. The CDR3 protein sequence reads: CASSQRRTAQETQYF. The DNA sequence is given as TGTGCCAGCAGCCAAAGAAGGACAGCCCAAGAGACCCAGTACTTC.